This T cell receptor (beta chain) appears in the sequencing data of a study of T cell repertoires in cytomegalovirus infection. Trimming pared 6 bases from V and 7 bases from J, leaving 18 bases between. Germline V gene data show CDR1 as MNHEY and CDR2 as SMNVEV (reference sequence). The CDR3 runs 14 residues. This clonotype was observed many times. The target antigen is unknown. Each CDR3 protein gets one entry after TCRdb re-called the reads with MiXCR. The sample holds hundreds of thousands of distinct CDR3 sequences, about 33% seen once. This TCR was sampled from a human donor in good health (CMV status not recorded). Some clones in this sample may be carry-over from other donors' samples. The sample in question was cultured PBMCs, obtained from culture after CMV antigen stimulation. The chain joins TRBV27 to TRBJ1-1; perhaps TRBD1 as D (5 bases). CDR3 sequence: CASSRPPGQGEAFF. The CDR3, as DNA: TGTGCCAGCAGCCGACCCCCCGGGCAGGGTGAAGCTTTCTTT.